The 2 T cell receptor beta chains reported below all come from one sample, sequenced in a study of blood T cell repertoires in COVID-19. The data were produced by immunoSEQ multiplex PCR, yet TCRdb's version contains in-frame clones alone and is incomplete. The table lists 130,000 to 150,000 clones, roughly 90% of them singletons. Sequenced material: peripheral blood. These receptors originate from a human donor in a cohort sampled during active COVID-19.

This clone was detected a few times. The chain has TRBV19 and TRBJ1-2; 7 bases are a match to TRBD1. Unmatched junction bases numbered 1, after V lost 2 bases and J lost 4 bases. The CDR3 has 13 residues. The germline gives CDR1 LNHDA, CDR2 SQIVND (reference sequence). The CDR3 sequence: CASSINRGYGYTF. For the CDR3, the DNA is TGTGCCAGTAGTATAAACAGGGGCTATGGCTACACCTTC.

This chain uses TRBV7-9 with TRBJ2-3; D is perhaps TRBD2 (6 bases). The V end lost 2 bases, the J end lost 2 bases, and 11 bases lay between the germline ends. The germline gives CDR1 SEHNR, CDR2 FQNEAQ (reference sequence). The CDR3 extends over 15 amino acids. The CDR3 reads CASSLSAGYTDTQYF. The CDR3 region has the DNA TGTGCCAGCAGCTTAAGTGCGGGGTACACAGATACGCAGTATTTT.